This TCR beta chain is from a study of OX40 agonist ivuxolimab in advanced cancers. Study overall: Every 2 weeks, ivuxolimab was infused into the patients intravenously at between 0.01 and 10 mg/kg.

The CDR3 length is 14 residues. The V gene's germline CDR1 is MNHNS and CDR2 SASEGT. The method was immunoSEQ multiplex PCR; TCRdb's version includes in-frame clones alone and lacks a portion of them. The sample holds approximately 92,000 clones; roughly 94% are singletons and the top ten take about 0.19%. Study-level results: Relatively little clonal expansion, among the lowest observed, appeared in partial responders at 0.1-3.0 mg/kg. It was also the case that some nonresponders had low normalized T-cell clonal expansion. Both blood CD4+ and CD8+ T cells showed clonal growth by week 6 at 0.1 to 3.0 mg/kg.

Remarks on this clone: The antigen remains undetermined. At one end, the junction sequence differs from germline, possibly due to a read error.

Sequences were derived from CD4+ or CD8+ T cells sorted from blood, sampled in a trial of the OX40 agonist ivuxolimab. This clonotype was sampled from an adult with an advanced solid tumor such as melanoma, head and neck, liver or kidney cancer. The chain uses TRBV6-1 and TRBJ1-1; D gene ambiguous. This CDR3 reads CASSGPPMNAEAFF. The CDR3 bases are TGTGCCAGCAGTGGGCCCCCGATGAACGCTGAAGCTTTCTTT.